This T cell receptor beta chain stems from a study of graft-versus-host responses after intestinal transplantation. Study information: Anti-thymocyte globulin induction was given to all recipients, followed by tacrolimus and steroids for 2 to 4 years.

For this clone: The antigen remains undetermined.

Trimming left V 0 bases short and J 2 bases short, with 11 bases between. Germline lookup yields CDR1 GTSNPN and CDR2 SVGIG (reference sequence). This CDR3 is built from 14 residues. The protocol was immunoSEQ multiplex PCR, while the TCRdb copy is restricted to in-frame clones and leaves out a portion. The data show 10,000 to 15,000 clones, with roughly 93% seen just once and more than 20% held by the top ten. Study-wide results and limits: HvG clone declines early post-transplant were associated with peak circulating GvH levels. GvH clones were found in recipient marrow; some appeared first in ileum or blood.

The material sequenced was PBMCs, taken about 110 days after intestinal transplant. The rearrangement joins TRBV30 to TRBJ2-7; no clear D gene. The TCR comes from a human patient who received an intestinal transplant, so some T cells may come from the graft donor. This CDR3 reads CAWSVTGITYEQYF. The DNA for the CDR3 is TGTGCCTGGAGTGTAACCGGAATCACCTACGAGCAGTACTTC.